This TCR beta chain was captured by sequencing in a study of identical twins. This clonotype was counted only a few times. Its antigen is still unknown. TCRdb re-derived calls from the 5' RACE reads in MiXCR, one entry per CDR3 protein. Of fewer than 250,000 distinct CDR3 sequences listed, about 7.5% were seen once; the top ten hold 1.5% to 2.5%. Study conclusions and caveats: Twins shared beta out-of-frame sequences in excess, but this excess was weaker.

The length of the CDR3 is 21 residues. The trim removed 0 bases at V and 1 base at J, leaving 14 bases unmatched. CDR1 is SGHRS and CDR2 is YFSETQ in the germline V gene. The sample was also linked to a second study, of yellow fever vaccine responses in identical twins. According to that study: The T cell response to vaccination in identical twins was reportedly partly convergent and partly personalized.

The clonotype was recovered from a woman between 18 and 30 years old in good health. The sample was memory (CD45RO+) T cells sorted from blood. The rearrangement joins TRBV5-1 to TRBJ2-2; 11 nucleotides agree with TRBD2. CDR3 in amino acids: CASSLEGTSGRGAQNTGELFF. CDR3 DNA sequence: TGCGCCAGCAGCTTGGAGGGGACTAGCGGCAGAGGAGCCCAGAACACCGGGGAGCTGTTTTTT. Looking up the rest from reference TRBV5-1 and TRBJ2-2 gives the full variable domain: KAGVTQTPRYLIKTRGQQVTLSCSPISGHRSVSWYQQTPGQGLQFLFEYFSETQRNKGNFPGRFSGRQFSNSRSEMNVSTLELGDSALYLCASSLEGTSGRGAQNTGELFFGEGSRLTVL.